This T cell receptor beta chain emerged from a study of cytomegalovirus exposure and HLA in healthy donors. V lost 0 bases, J lost 4 bases, and 10 bases lay in between. From germline, CDR1 is SEHNR and CDR2 FQNEAQ (reference sequence). The CDR3 consists of 15 residues. Repertoires were generated with immunoSEQ multiplex PCR, while TCRdb's copy carries only in-frame clones and drops some. Seen here are 140,000 or so clones, approximately 90% observed once, and the top ten hold less than 5.5%. The material sequenced was PBMCs. The rearrangement joins TRBV7-9 to TRBJ1-5; the D gene is possibly TRBD1 (6 bases). The TCR sequence derives from a man between 18 and 35 years old in good health and CMV-seropositive. The CDR3 DNA reads as TGTGCCAGCAGCTTAGCGGGGGCAGAAAATCAGCCCCAGCATTTT. Translating gives CASSLAGAENQPQHF.